This T cell receptor (beta chain) was profiled in a study of OX40 agonist ivuxolimab in advanced cancers. Libraries were prepared by immunoSEQ multiplex PCR; TCRdb keeps only in-frame clonotypes and omits some of them. The repertoire holds 36,000 or so clones, with over 75% as singletons. The CDR3 is 15 residues long. The ends were cut back, 5 bases at V and 4 bases at J, with 12 bases in the middle. Germline CDR1 LNHDA, CDR2 SQIVND (reference sequence). The receptor comes from an adult with an advanced solid tumor such as melanoma, head and neck, liver or kidney cancer. This specimen consisted of CD4+ or CD8+ T cells sorted from blood, obtained in a trial of the OX40 agonist ivuxolimab. The rearrangement uses TRBV19 and TRBJ2-6; D ambiguous. This chain's CDR3 is CASSYTVSGANVLTF. The CDR3 DNA sequence: TGTGCCAGTAGTTACACAGTGTCCGGGGCCAACGTCCTGACTTTC.